These 5 T cell receptor beta chains originate from one sample sequenced in a study of OX40 agonist ivuxolimab in advanced cancers. Some clones are missing from TCRdb's copy, which holds only in-frame ones; the method was immunoSEQ multiplex PCR. The sample records 60,000 to 70,000 clones, 89% being singletons. The material sequenced was CD4+ or CD8+ T cells sorted from blood, taken in a trial of the OX40 agonist ivuxolimab. These TCRs come from an adult with an advanced solid tumor such as melanoma, head and neck, liver or kidney cancer.

This clone was seen a few times. The chain has TRBV9 and TRBJ1-2; TRBD1 matches at 8 bases. This CDR3 contains 13 residues. The V and J ends lost 3 bases and 6 bases, in that order; junction bases with no gene match: 4. Germline values: CDR1 SGDLS, CDR2 YYNGEE. The chain's CDR3 is CASSARQGHGYTF. The CDR3 DNA reads TGTGCCAGCAGCGCTCGACAGGGGCATGGCTACACCTTC.

This clone was observed a single time. The chain carries TRBV6-6 and TRBJ1-2, with D possibly TRBD1 on 6 matching bases. This CDR3 region has 14 residues. V was pared by 8 bases and J by 6 bases, with 19 bases between. The germline V gene has CDR1 MNHNY and CDR2 SVGAGI (reference sequence). The DNA for the CDR3 is TGTGCCAGCGGGGGTACAGGGAAAAGTCATGGCTACACCTTC. The encoded protein is CASGGTGKSHGYTF.

This clone was detected a few times. The chain has TRBV5-6 and TRBJ2-7; tentative D call: TRBD2 (5 bases). Trimming pared 1 base from V and 0 bases from J, leaving 8 bases between. Germline values: CDR1 SGHDT, CDR2 YYEEEE. This CDR3 contains 14 residues. CDR3 protein: CASSLTGSSYEQYF. Written as DNA, the CDR3 is TGTGCCAGCAGCTTGACGGGGAGCTCCTACGAGCAGTACTTC.

This clone was counted only a few times. The chain combines TRBV9 with TRBJ1-1; D may be TRBD1 (6 bases). V dropped 0 bases and J dropped 3 bases, with 6 bases sitting between them. Germline-derived CDR1 and CDR2 are SGDLS and YYNGEE. The CDR3 is 13 residues long. For the CDR3, the DNA is TGTGCCAGCAGCGTAGGGGGGCACACTGAAGCTTTCTTT. Translation: CASSVGGHTEAFF.

A single count supports this clone. The chain is built from TRBV7-3 and TRBJ1-3; D unresolved. Trimming removed 7 bases from V and 2 bases from J, with 12 bases in between. Germline V lookup: CDR1 SGHTA, CDR2 FQGTGA. CDR3 length equals 14 residues. CDR3: CASNWSYTGNTIYF. CDR3 DNA: TGTGCCAGCAACTGGAGCTATACTGGAAACACCATATATTTT.